This T cell receptor beta chain derives from a study of blood T cells in healthy people across ages. Germline V gives CDR1 SGHRS, CDR2 YFSETQ. This CDR3 has 16 amino acids. Trimming removed 4 bases from V and 8 bases from J; junction bases left unmatched: 8. The use of a sample-barcoded 5' primer and a J-beta primer mix characterized a second PCR of about 7 to 12 cycles. TCRdb independently ran MiXCR on the 5' RACE reads; one entry per CDR3 protein. The sample records over 1,300,000 distinct CDR3 sequences, 59% being singletons. The chain is built from TRBV5-1 and TRBJ2-1; 14 nucleotides match TRBD2. The clonotype comes from a man between 18 and 35 years old in good health. The sample taken for sequencing was blood. The CDR3 sequence is CASSVGLAGGSDEQFF. CDR3 nucleotides: TGCGCCAGCAGCGTCGGACTAGCGGGAGGAAGCGATGAGCAGTTCTTC.